Presented here are 10 T cell receptor beta chains from one specimen sequenced in a study of blood T cell repertoires in COVID-19 (dated by TCRdb to 2020 to 2022). Library generation was performed with the immunoSEQ multiplex PCR assay. This is the immuneACCESS table as TCRdb keeps it, with only in-frame sequences that have V and J called. A part of the clones is gone; compared with another copy, unresolved V genes explain less than half, and the rest is unexplained. Within this sample are approximately 72,000 clones, with approximately 82% of them counted one time only. The ten top clones hold about 20% of the sample. The sample consisted of peripheral blood. The origin of the receptors is a woman older than 75 with acute or convalescent COVID-19.

The table lists this clone with a count of one. The V call is TRBV5-1, the J call TRBJ2-3, with D possibly TRBD1 on 6 matching bases. V lost 2 bases and J lost 2, with 12 bases in between. The V gene's germline CDR1 is SGHRS and CDR2 YFSETQ. The CDR3 runs to 15 residues. CDR3 sequence (DNA): TGCGCCAGCAGCTTACAGGGCAAGAACACAGATACGCAGTATTTT. This encodes CASSLQGKNTDTQYF.

V and J are TRBV28 and TRBJ1-5; 9 bases align to TRBD1. The V gene end was trimmed by 6 bases and the J gene end by 3 bases; junction bases not matched to a gene: 3. This CDR3 spans 14 amino acids. Germline assignment: CDR1 MDHEN and CDR2 SYDVKM. The CDR3 region is CASRLQGANQPQHF. DNA of the CDR3: TGTGCCAGCAGGCTACAGGGGGCCAATCAGCCCCAGCATTTT.

For the CDR3, the DNA is TGTGCCAGCAGCCAAACTCCACAGGGGATTAACACTGAAGCTTTCTTT. This codes for CASSQTPQGINTEAFF. V usage is TRBV3-1 (or the pseudogene TRBV3-2) and J usage is TRBJ1-1, with TRBD1 matching 7 bases. CDR3 length equals 16 residues. Germline loops: CDR1 LGHDT, CDR2 YNNKEL (reference sequence). Losses at the gene ends were 2 bases for V and 2 bases for J; bases not matched to a gene: 8.

V usage is TRBV19 and J usage is TRBJ1-4; D possibly corresponds to TRBD1 (6 bases). The CDR3 extends over 14 amino acids. Germline V lookup: CDR1 LNHDA, CDR2 SQIVND (reference sequence). Trimming pared 3 bases from V and 8 bases from J, leaving 13 bases between. The CDR3 sequence is CASSIQGYGEKLFF. The CDR3, as DNA: TGTGCCAGTAGTATCCAGGGGTATGGGGAAAAACTGTTTTTT.

The chain couples TRBV5-1 to TRBJ2-3; 7 bases agree with TRBD2. Germline loops: CDR1 SGHRS, CDR2 YFSETQ. This CDR3 is 14 amino acids long. Losses at the gene ends were 0 bases for V and 4 bases for J; bases not matched to a gene: 2. CDR3 sequence (DNA): TGCGCCAGCAGCTTGGGACTAGCAGCAGATACGCAGTATTTT. It translates to CASSLGLAADTQYF.

This clone was seen only once. The chain is built from TRBV28 and TRBJ2-5; 10 positions agree with TRBD2. The V gene end was trimmed by 10 bases and the J gene end by 1 base; junction bases not matched to a gene: 9. CDR3 length: 15 amino acids. Germline V CDR1 and CDR2: MDHEN, SYDVKM. The CDR3 reads CATAAASGGQETQYF. CDR3 nucleotide sequence: TGTGCCACCGCTGCGGCTAGCGGGGGCCAAGAGACCCAGTACTTC. The full variable domain, its missing parts supplied by reference TRBV28 and TRBJ2-5, is DVKVTQSSRYLVKRTGEKVFLECVQDMDHENMFWYRQDPGLGLRLIYFSYDVKMKEKGDIPEGYSVSREKKERFSLILESASTNQTSMYLCATAAASGGQETQYFGPGTRLLVL.

J is TRBJ2-7 and V is TRBV5-1; D perhaps matches TRBD2 (6 bases). This CDR3 spans 14 amino acids. The V gene's germline CDR1 is SGHRS and CDR2 YFSETQ. The V end was cut by 6 bases, the J end by 1 base, with 14 bases between. This CDR3 reads CASKEGPGSYEQYF. In DNA form, the CDR3 reads TGCGCCAGCAAGGAGGGACCGGGGTCCTACGAGCAGTACTTC.

This clone came up a few times. The chain employs TRBV7-9 and TRBJ2-2, with 11 nucleotides matching TRBD2. The germline V gene encodes CDR1 SEHNR and CDR2 FQNEAQ (reference sequence). The CDR3 has 16 residues. The J segment lost 7 bases and the V segment lost 6 bases, leaving 10 bases of the junction unmatched. CDR3 sequence: CASRSSGGQRHGELFF. The CDR3 nucleotides are TGTGCCAGCAGATCTAGCGGGGGGCAGAGACACGGGGAGCTGTTTTTT.

The chain combines TRBV2 with TRBJ1-3; D gene ambiguous. Germline V CDR1 and CDR2: SNHLY, FYNNEI. The CDR3 consists of 14 residues. Between the trimmed V and J ends, which lost 8 bases and 0 bases, there was a span of 11 bases. The CDR3 is CASRERFSGNTIYF. As DNA, the CDR3 is TGTGCCAGCCGGGAGCGCTTCTCTGGAAACACCATATATTTT.

This chain links TRBV29-1 with TRBJ1-2; D gene uncertain. The CDR3 spans 15 residues. Trimming removed 7 bases at V and 5 bases at J, with 23 bases between. The germline V gene encodes CDR1 SQVTM and CDR2 ANQGSEA. The chain's CDR3 is CSATPGEGGIYGYTF. CDR3 DNA sequence: TGCAGCGCTACCCCGGGTGAGGGAGGGATTTATGGCTACACCTTC.